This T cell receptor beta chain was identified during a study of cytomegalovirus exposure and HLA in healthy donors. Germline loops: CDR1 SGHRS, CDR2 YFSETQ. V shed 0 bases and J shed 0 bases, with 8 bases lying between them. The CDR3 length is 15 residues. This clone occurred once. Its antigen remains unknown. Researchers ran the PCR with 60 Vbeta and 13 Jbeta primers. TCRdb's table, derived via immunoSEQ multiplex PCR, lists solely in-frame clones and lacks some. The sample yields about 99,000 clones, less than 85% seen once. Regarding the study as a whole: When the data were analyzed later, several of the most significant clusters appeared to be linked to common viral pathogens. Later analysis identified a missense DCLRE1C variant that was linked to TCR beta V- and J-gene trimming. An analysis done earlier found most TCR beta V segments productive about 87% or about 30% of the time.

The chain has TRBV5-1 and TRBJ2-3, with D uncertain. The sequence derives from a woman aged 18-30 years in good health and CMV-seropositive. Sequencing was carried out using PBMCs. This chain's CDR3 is CASSLGVVSTDTQYF. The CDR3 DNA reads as TGCGCCAGCAGCTTGGGAGTAGTCAGCACAGATACGCAGTATTTT.